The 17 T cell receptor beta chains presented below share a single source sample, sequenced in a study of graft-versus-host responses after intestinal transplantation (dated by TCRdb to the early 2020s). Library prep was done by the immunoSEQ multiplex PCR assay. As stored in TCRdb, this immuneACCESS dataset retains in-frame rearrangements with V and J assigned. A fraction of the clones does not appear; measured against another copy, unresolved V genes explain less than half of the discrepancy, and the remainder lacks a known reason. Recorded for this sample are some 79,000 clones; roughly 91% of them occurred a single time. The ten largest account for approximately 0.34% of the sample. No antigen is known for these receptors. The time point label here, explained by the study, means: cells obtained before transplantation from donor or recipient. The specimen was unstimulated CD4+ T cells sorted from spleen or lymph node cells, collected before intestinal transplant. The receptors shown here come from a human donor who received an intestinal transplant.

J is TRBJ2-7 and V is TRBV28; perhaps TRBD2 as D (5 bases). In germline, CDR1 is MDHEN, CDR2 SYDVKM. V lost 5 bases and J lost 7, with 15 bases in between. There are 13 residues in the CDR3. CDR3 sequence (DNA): TGTGCCAGCAGTGGCCCGAGTGCGGGTGAGCAGTACTTC. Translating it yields CASSGPSAGEQYF.

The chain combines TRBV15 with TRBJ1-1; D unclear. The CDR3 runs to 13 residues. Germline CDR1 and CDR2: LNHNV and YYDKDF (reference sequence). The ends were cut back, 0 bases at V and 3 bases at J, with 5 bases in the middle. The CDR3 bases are TGTGCCACCAGCAGAGACCCCTACACTGAAGCTTTCTTT. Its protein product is CATSRDPYTEAFF.

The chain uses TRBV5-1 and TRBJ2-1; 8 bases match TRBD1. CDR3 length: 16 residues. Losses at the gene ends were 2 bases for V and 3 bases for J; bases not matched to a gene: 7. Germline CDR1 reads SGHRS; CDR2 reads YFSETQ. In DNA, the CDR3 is TGCGCCAGCAGCTTAACTCAGGGGGCGGTCTACAATGAGCAGTTCTTC. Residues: CASSLTQGAVYNEQFF.

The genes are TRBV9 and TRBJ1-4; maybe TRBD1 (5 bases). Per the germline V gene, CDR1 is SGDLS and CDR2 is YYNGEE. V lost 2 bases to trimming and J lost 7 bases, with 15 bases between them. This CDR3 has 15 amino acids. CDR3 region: CASSVLGERSEKLFF. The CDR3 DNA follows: TGTGCCAGCAGCGTCCTAGGGGAAAGGAGTGAAAAACTGTTTTTT.

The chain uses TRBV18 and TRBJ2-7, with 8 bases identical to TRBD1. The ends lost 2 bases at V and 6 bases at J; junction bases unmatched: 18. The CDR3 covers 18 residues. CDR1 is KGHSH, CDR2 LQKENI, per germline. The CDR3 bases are TGTGCCAGCTCACCAAAGTTCGGTGAGACAGGGGTGTTAGGCGAGCAGTACTTC. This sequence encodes CASSPKFGETGVLGEQYF.

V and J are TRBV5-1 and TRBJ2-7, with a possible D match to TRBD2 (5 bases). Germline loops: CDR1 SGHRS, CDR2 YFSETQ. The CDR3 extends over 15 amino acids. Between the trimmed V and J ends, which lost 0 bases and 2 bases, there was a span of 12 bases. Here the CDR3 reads CASSLGGVPPYEQYF. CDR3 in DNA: TGCGCCAGCAGCTTGGGGGGAGTACCCCCCTACGAGCAGTACTTC. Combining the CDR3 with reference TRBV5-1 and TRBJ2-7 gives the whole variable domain KAGVTQTPRYLIKTRGQQVTLSCSPISGHRSVSWYQQTPGQGLQFLFEYFSETQRNKGNFPGRFSGRQFSNSRSEMNVSTLELGDSALYLCASSLGGVPPYEQYFGPGTRLTVT.

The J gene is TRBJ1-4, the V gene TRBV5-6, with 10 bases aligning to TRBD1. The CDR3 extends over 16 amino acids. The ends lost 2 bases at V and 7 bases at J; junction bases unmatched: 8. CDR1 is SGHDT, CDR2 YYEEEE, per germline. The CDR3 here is CASSFTTGTGVEKLFF. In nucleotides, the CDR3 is TGTGCCAGCAGCTTTACAACCGGGACAGGGGTTGAAAAACTGTTTTTT.

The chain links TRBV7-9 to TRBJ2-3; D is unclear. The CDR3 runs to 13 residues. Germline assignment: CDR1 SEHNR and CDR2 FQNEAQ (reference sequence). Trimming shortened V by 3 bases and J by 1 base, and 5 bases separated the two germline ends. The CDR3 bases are TGTGCCAGCAGCTTTAGAGGCACAGATACGCAGTATTTT. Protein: CASSFRGTDTQYF.

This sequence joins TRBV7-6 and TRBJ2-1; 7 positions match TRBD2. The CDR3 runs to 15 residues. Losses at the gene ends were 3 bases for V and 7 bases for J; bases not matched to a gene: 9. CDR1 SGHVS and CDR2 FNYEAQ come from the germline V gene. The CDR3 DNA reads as TGTGCCAGCAGCTTGGAACCCCTAGCGGCGAATGAGCAGTTCTTC. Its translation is CASSLEPLAANEQFF. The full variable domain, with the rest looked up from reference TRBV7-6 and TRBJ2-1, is GAGVSQSPRYKVTKRGQDVALRCDPISGHVSLYWYRQALGQGPEFLTYFNYEAQQDKSGLPNDRFSAERPEGSISTLTIQRTEQRDSAMYRCASSLEPLAANEQFFGPGTRLTVL.

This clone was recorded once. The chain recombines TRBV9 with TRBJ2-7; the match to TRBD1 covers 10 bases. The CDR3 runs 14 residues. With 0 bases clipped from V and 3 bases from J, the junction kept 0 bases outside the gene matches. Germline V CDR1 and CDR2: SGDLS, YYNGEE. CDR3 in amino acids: CASSVGDRGYEQYF. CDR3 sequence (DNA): TGTGCCAGCAGCGTAGGGGACAGGGGCTACGAGCAGTACTTC.

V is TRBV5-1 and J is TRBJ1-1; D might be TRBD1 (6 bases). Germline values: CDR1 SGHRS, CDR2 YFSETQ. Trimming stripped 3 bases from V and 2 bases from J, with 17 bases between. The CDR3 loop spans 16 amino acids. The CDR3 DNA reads TGCGCCAGCAGCTCTCTAACTCAGGGGATAAACACTGAAGCTTTCTTT. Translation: CASSSLTQGINTEAFF.

CDR3 sequence (DNA): TGTGCCAGCAGTGAAGCAGACCCGCGGCCCTATGAAGCTTTCTTT. Translated, it gives CASSEADPRPYEAFF. The chain links TRBV6-1 to TRBJ1-1; no clear D gene. The CDR3 has 15 residues. With 0 bases removed from V and 7 bases from J, the gap between germline ends came to 15 bases. Germline V gene lookup returns CDR1 MNHNS and CDR2 SASEGT.

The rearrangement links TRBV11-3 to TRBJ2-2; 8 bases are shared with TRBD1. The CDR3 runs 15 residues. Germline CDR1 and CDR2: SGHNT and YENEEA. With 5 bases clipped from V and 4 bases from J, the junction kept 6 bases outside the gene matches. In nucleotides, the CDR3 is TGTGCCAGCAGCCCCGGACAGGGCCGCACCGGGGAGCTGTTTTTT. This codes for CASSPGQGRTGELFF.

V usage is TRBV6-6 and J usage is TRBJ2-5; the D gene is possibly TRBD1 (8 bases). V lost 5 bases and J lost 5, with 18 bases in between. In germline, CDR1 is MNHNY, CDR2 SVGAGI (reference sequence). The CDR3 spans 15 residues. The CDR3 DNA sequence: TGTGCCAGCAGTAAAGGACAGGGAGGGACGGAGACCCAGTACTTC. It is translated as CASSKGQGGTETQYF.

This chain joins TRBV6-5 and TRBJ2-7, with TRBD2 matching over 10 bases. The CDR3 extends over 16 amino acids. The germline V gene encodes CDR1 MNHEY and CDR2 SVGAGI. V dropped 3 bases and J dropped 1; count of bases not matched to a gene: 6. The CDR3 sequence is CASSYTGLAVSYEQYF. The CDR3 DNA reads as TGTGCCAGCAGTTATACCGGACTAGCGGTGTCCTACGAGCAGTACTTC.

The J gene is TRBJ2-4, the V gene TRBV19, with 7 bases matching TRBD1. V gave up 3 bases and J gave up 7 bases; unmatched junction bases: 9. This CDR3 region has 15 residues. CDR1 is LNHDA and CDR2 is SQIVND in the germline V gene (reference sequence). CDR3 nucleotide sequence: TGTGCCAGTAGTATCGAGGGGGCTCTTAAGAACATTCAGTACTTC. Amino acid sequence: CASSIEGALKNIQYF.

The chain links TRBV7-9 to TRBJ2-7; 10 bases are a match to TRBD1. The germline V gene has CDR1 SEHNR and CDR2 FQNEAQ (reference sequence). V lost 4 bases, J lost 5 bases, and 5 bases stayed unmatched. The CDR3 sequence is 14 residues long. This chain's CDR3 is CASSSRTGGDEQYF. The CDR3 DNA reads TGTGCCAGCAGCTCCCGGACAGGGGGGGACGAGCAGTACTTC.